One T cell receptor (beta chain) is described in this entry. The antigen is undetermined. The data originate from a study of cytomegalovirus exposure and HLA in healthy donors. Findings and limits, study-wide: Researchers reported that a few CMV-associated chains were confirmed in vitro as CMV antigen-specific. First-cohort TCR clusters were later found to tend to co-occur in the roughly 120 validation repertoires. Associated with cytomegalovirus, according to the listing, were some 180 TCR beta chains.

Method: immunoSEQ multiplex PCR; TCRdb's copy keeps in-frame clones and lacks some. The table has 110,000 or so clones, about 83% seen once. The V and J ends lost 4 bases and 3 bases respectively, with 9 bases between them. Germline V gene sequence: CDR1 SNHLY, CDR2 FYNNEI. The CDR3 sequence is 13 residues long. This chain joins TRBV2 and TRBJ2-5; D gene uncertain. Material: PBMCs. The receptor's source is a woman aged 25 to 45 in good health and CMV-seronegative. In DNA, the CDR3 is TGTGCCAGCAGTGGGTACAGCAAAGAGACCCAGTACTTC. Protein: CASSGYSKETQYF.